This entry describes one T cell receptor (beta chain). The antigen is undetermined. Investigators sought sequencing depths of between 1 in 200,000 and 1 in 1 million T cells. The assay was immunoSEQ multiplex PCR, and TCRdb's table has in-frame clones only and misses some. This table has some 140,000 clones, roughly 84% appearing once. The CDR3 totals 13 residues. Between the trimmed V and J ends, which lost 3 bases and 9 bases, there was a span of 13 bases. In germline, CDR1 is SGHDT, CDR2 YYEEEE. This entry belongs to a study of cytotoxic CD8 clonotypes in ibrutinib-treated CLL. Study-wide context: Collecting the response samples happened after a median roughly 13 months of treatment, with a range of 6 to 36.

The study, taken as a whole, reports: Contraction or stability on treatment characterized the public clonotypes, which were uncommon. Higher circulating CD8+ T-cell counts strongly accompanied higher baseline clonality, above age-matched healthy donors.

V is TRBV5-6 and J is TRBJ1-5; no clear D gene. Material: PBMCs, obtained after 24 months of ibrutinib treatment. The receptor was isolated from a human donor with chronic lymphocytic leukemia. This CDR3 is CASSWTGRGPQHF. CDR3 nucleotides: TGTGCCAGCAGCTGGACGGGTCGTGGGCCCCAGCATTTT.